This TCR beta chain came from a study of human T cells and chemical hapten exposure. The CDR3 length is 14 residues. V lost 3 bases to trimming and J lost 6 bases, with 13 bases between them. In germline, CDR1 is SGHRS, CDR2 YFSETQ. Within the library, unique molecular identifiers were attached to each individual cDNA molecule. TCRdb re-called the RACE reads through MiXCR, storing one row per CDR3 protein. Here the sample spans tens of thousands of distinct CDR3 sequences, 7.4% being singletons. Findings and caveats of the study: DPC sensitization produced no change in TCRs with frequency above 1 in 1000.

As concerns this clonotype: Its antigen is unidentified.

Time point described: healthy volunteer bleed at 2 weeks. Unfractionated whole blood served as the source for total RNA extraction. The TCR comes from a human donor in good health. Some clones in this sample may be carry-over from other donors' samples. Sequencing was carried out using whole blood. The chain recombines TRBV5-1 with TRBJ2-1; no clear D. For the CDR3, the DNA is TGCGCCAGCAGCTCCGCCTCTATCGGCAATGAGCAGTTCTTC. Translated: CASSSASIGNEQFF.